A single sample is the source of the 17 T cell receptor beta chains below, sequenced in a study of blood T cell repertoires in COVID-19. The repertoire was sequenced with immunoSEQ multiplex PCR; TCRdb's copy has only in-frame clones and lacks some. The table includes 150,000 to 200,000 clones, about 91% detected once. Sequencing was done on a sample of PBMCs or T cells enriched from blood (not recorded which). These receptors all come from a woman aged 40-49 years with acute COVID-19.

The count of this clone is one. The genes are TRBV7-9 and TRBJ2-3; D perhaps matches TRBD2 (6 bases). CDR3 size: 17 residues. Germline V lookup: CDR1 SEHNR, CDR2 FQNEAQ (reference sequence). Trimming shortened V by 0 bases and J by 0 bases, and 13 bases separated the two germline ends. Here the CDR3 reads CASSLAQRASSTDTQYF. The CDR3, as DNA: TGTGCCAGCAGCTTAGCCCAGCGGGCCTCTAGCACAGATACGCAGTATTTT.

The J gene is TRBJ1-3, the V gene TRBV7-9, with D possibly TRBD1 on 6 matching bases. V was cut by 3 bases and J by 2 bases, with 20 bases left in between. The CDR3 sequence is 18 residues long. Germline CDR1 SEHNR, CDR2 FQNEAQ (reference sequence). CDR3 nucleotides: TGTGCCAGCAGCTTGGGGGCAGGGGTCGGGCGCACTGGAAACACCATATATTTT. This codes for CASSLGAGVGRTGNTIYF.

The CDR3: CASSLGRGYEQYF. In nucleotides, the CDR3 is TGTGCCAGCAGCCTGGGCAGGGGATACGAGCAGTACTTC. The V call is TRBV6-5, the J call TRBJ2-7; D may be TRBD1 (6 bases). The CDR3 sequence is 13 residues long. CDR1 is MNHEY, CDR2 SVGAGI, per germline. The V end lost 6 bases, the J end lost 4 bases, and 13 bases lay between the germline ends.

The chain uses TRBV9 and TRBJ1-3; TRBD1 agrees at 9 bases. Germline V gene sequence: CDR1 SGDLS, CDR2 YYNGEE. The J segment lost 2 bases and the V segment lost 3 bases, leaving 3 bases of the junction unmatched. CDR3 size: 15 residues. CDR3 protein: CASSATGGTGNTIYF. The CDR3 DNA sequence: TGTGCCAGCAGCGCCACAGGGGGCACTGGAAACACCATATATTTT.

This chain links TRBV30 with TRBJ2-5; 9 bases fit TRBD2. Germline lookup yields CDR1 GTSNPN and CDR2 SVGIG (reference sequence). The CDR3 runs to 14 residues. J was trimmed by 4 bases and V by 5 bases; bases with no gene match: 8. The CDR3 loop reads CAWAGLAHAETQYF. Written as DNA, the CDR3 is TGTGCCTGGGCAGGACTAGCGCACGCAGAGACCCAGTACTTC.

The chain couples TRBV3-1 (or the pseudogene TRBV3-2) to TRBJ1-1; tentative D call: TRBD1 (6 bases). The CDR3 is 15 amino acids. V shed 1 base and J shed 11 bases, with 20 bases lying between them. CDR1 and CDR2 from the germline V gene are LGHDT and YNNKEL (reference sequence). CDR3 DNA sequence: TGTGCCAGCAGCCAAGTGGCGAGGCAGGGGCTGGGTGCTTTCTTT. The encoded protein is CASSQVARQGLGAFF.

V gene TRBV4-1 combines with J gene TRBJ1-4; D ambiguous. CDR3 length: 15 residues. Germline assignment: CDR1 MGHRA and CDR2 YSYEKL. Deletions cut 1 base from V and 2 bases from J, with 8 bases between. DNA of the CDR3: TGCGCCAGCAGCCAAGTCCCCGGGACTAATGAAAAACTGTTTTTT. Its protein product is CASSQVPGTNEKLFF.

This chain links TRBV29-1 with TRBJ1-1; no reliable D call. The length of the CDR3 is 12 residues. Germline CDR1 is SQVTM and CDR2 is ANQGSEA. The germline V and J ends were trimmed by 7 bases and 1 base, with 10 bases remaining between them. CDR3 DNA sequence: TGCAGCGCCGCGGCGGGGAACACTGAAGCTTTCTTT. Translated, it gives CSAAAGNTEAFF.

J is TRBJ1-6 and V is TRBV6-5, with 9 bases identical to TRBD1. Losses at the gene ends were 0 bases for V and 10 bases for J; bases not matched to a gene: 4. The CDR3 has 15 residues. Germline lookup yields CDR1 MNHEY and CDR2 SVGAGI. The CDR3 DNA sequence: TGTGCCAGCAGTTACTCGACAGGGGGATGGTCACCCCTCCACTTT. Its protein product is CASSYSTGGWSPLHF.

The rearrangement links TRBV4-1 to TRBJ2-7, with D perhaps matching TRBD1 (5 bases). CDR1 and CDR2 from the germline V gene are MGHRA and YSYEKL. Trimming took 3 bases from V and 3 from J, leaving 12 bases between them. The CDR3 is 14 residues long. This chain's CDR3 is CASSHIGAHYEQYF. The CDR3 bases are TGCGCCAGCAGCCACATAGGGGCACACTACGAGCAGTACTTC.

This clone was picked up a small number of times. This chain joins TRBV5-4 and TRBJ1-6; D may be TRBD1 (5 bases). Germline V gives CDR1 SGHNT, CDR2 YYREEE (reference sequence). Trimming removed 0 bases at V and 2 bases at J, with 6 bases between. There are 15 residues in the CDR3. The CDR3 sequence: CASSLAGTYNSPLHF. CDR3 bases: TGTGCCAGCAGCTTGGCAGGGACCTATAATTCACCCCTCCACTTT.

The rearrangement links TRBV21-1 to TRBJ2-7; TRBD1 is taken as the D call from the table, unchecked against the DNA. TRBV21-1 is a documented pseudogene. The CDR3 runs to 16 residues. CDR3 sequence (DNA): TGTGCCAGCATCACGGTCGGACAGGGGCACACCTACGAGCAGTACTTC. Translated, it gives CASITVGQGHTYEQYF.

This clone was picked up a small number of times. The genes are TRBV27 and TRBJ2-7; maybe TRBD1 (5 bases). With 3 bases removed from V and 0 bases from J, the gap between germline ends came to 12 bases. Germline CDR1 and CDR2: MNHEY and SMNVEV (reference sequence). This CDR3 has 15 residues. CDR3 DNA sequence: TGTGCCAGCAGTTTGAAGGGGAAGGGCTCCTACGAGCAGTACTTC. Protein product: CASSLKGKGSYEQYF.

The J gene is TRBJ1-2, the V gene TRBV19; D unclear. The CDR3 covers 14 residues. Germline CDR1 is LNHDA and CDR2 is SQIVND (reference sequence). The V gene lost 5 bases and the J gene lost 1 base, with 11 bases spanning the gap. CDR3 bases: TGTGCCAGTAGTTCCCTGACGGGTAACTATGGCTACACCTTC. It translates to CASSSLTGNYGYTF.

This chain connects TRBV2 to TRBJ2-5, with a weak D call TRBD2 (7 bases). CDR1 is SNHLY, CDR2 FYNNEI, per germline. The CDR3 consists of 15 residues. The V and J ends lost 0 bases and 5 bases respectively, with 13 bases between them. The CDR3: CASSEAGGRTETQYF. The CDR3 DNA is TGTGCCAGCAGTGAAGCGGGGGGGCGAACGGAGACCCAGTACTTC.

The chain carries TRBV18 and TRBJ2-1; 14 positions agree with TRBD2. This CDR3 has 15 residues. The germline CDR1 and CDR2 sequences are KGHSH and LQKENI. V shed 4 bases and J 9 bases; nucleotides not matched to a gene: 5. The CDR3 is CASSQTSGGGVEQFF. The CDR3 nucleotides read TGTGCCAGCTCACAGACTAGCGGGGGGGGAGTTGAGCAGTTCTTC.

The chain recombines TRBV10-3 with TRBJ2-3, with unresolved D. Germline CDR1 reads ENHRY; CDR2 reads SYGVKD. The CDR3 is 15 amino acids. V gave up 4 bases and J gave up 0 bases, with 11 bases separating them. CDR3 amino acids: CAISVNGDSTDTQYF. DNA for the CDR3: TGTGCCATCAGTGTGAACGGAGACAGCACAGATACGCAGTATTTT.